Each of the 26 T cell receptor beta chains below was sequenced from the same sample in a study of CD8 T cell repertoires and HIV-1 epitope variants. Antigens for these TCRs are unknown. Repertoires were generated with immunoSEQ multiplex PCR, while TCRdb's copy carries only in-frame clones and drops some. The table shows about 5,800 clones, with roughly 67% occurring only once. Sequenced: cultured CD8+ T cells derived from PBMCs. These receptors were taken from a male donor with HIV.

The table lists this clone with a few counts. V gene TRBV7-6 combines with J gene TRBJ1-6, with D perhaps matching TRBD1 (6 bases). The length of the CDR3 is 14 residues. V was clipped by 5 bases and J by 5 bases, with 10 bases between them. Germline-derived CDR1 and CDR2 are SGHVS and FNYEAQ. In nucleotides, the CDR3 is TGTGCCAGCAGCCCCGGACAGAATAATTCACCCCTCCACTTT. This encodes CASSPGQNNSPLHF.

Here the CDR3 reads CASSFRLAGGPGTDTQYF. The CDR3 DNA is TGCGCCAGCAGCTTCCGACTAGCGGGAGGGCCAGGCACAGATACGCAGTATTTT. The chain carries TRBV5-1 and TRBJ2-3; 14 bases match TRBD2. With V trimmed by 2 bases and J by 1 base, 6 bases remained unmatched. This CDR3 has 18 residues. Germline lookup yields CDR1 SGHRS and CDR2 YFSETQ.

The chain links TRBV7-8 to TRBJ2-1; TRBD1 agrees at 10 bases. From germline, CDR1 is SGHVS and CDR2 FQNEAQ. J lost 3 bases, V lost 4 bases, and 6 bases had no gene match. This CDR3 has 16 residues. As DNA, the CDR3 is TGTGCCAGCAGCTCCCGAAGGGACAGGGGCTACAATGAGCAGTTCTTC. This sequence encodes CASSSRRDRGYNEQFF.

This clone is classed as large. The V gene is TRBV19, the J gene TRBJ2-7; TRBD2 might be the D (6 bases). V lost 4 bases, J lost 4 bases, and 14 bases lay in between. Germline loops: CDR1 LNHDA, CDR2 SQIVND (reference sequence). The CDR3 runs to 14 residues. CDR3 DNA sequence: TGTGCCAGTAGTACCCTAGCGACAGAATACGAGCAGTACTTC. Translated: CASSTLATEYEQYF.

This chain uses TRBV27 with TRBJ1-5, with D possibly TRBD1 on 6 matching bases. Trimming removed 3 bases from V and 5 bases from J, with 11 bases in between. Germline assignment: CDR1 MNHEY and CDR2 SMNVEV (reference sequence). The CDR3 spans 14 residues. CDR3 loop: CASSFGGIHQPQHF. CDR3 DNA sequence: TGTGCCAGCAGTTTTGGGGGCATTCATCAGCCCCAGCATTTT.

The CDR3 sequence is CASRLWVTIRTEAFF. The CDR3 bases are TGTGCCAGCAGACTTTGGGTCACAATTCGCACTGAAGCTTTCTTT. The V call is TRBV21-1, the J call TRBJ1-1. TRBV21-1 is annotated as a pseudogene. CDR3 length: 15 residues.

This clone was detected only once. The chain couples TRBV7-9 to TRBJ2-7; TRBD1 matches 7 bases. J gave up 7 bases and V 4 bases, and 7 bases lay outside the gene matches. Germline V lookup: CDR1 SEHNR, CDR2 FQNEAQ (reference sequence). This CDR3 has 13 amino acids. This CDR3 reads CASSSTGQGEQYF. Written as DNA, the CDR3 is TGTGCCAGCAGCTCGACAGGGCAAGGAGAGCAGTACTTC.

V is TRBV29-1 and J is TRBJ2-7; perhaps TRBD1 as D (5 bases). V lost 1 base, J lost 3 bases, and 13 bases lay in between. CDR3 length: 14 residues. From germline, CDR1 is SQVTM and CDR2 ANQGSEA. This chain's CDR3 is CSVEADTEYYEQYF. DNA for the CDR3: TGCAGCGTTGAAGCGGACACCGAATACTACGAGCAGTACTTC.

The chain couples TRBV27 to TRBJ2-7, with D perhaps being TRBD1 or TRBD2 (7 bases each). V dropped 7 bases and J dropped 3 bases, with 19 bases sitting between them. CDR1 and CDR2 from the germline V gene are MNHEY and SMNVEV (reference sequence). CDR3 length equals 15 residues. The DNA of the CDR3 is TGTGCCAGCACTCCTGGGGGGGACAGCAACTACGAGCAGTACTTC. As protein: CASTPGGDSNYEQYF.

The V call is TRBV7-9, the J call TRBJ1-1, with D possibly matching TRBD1 (5 bases). The germline V gene encodes CDR1 SEHNR and CDR2 FQNEAQ (reference sequence). The CDR3 consists of 15 residues. Trimming took 0 bases from V and 1 from J, leaving 9 bases between them. The CDR3: CASSLALQENTEAFF. The CDR3 DNA is TGTGCCAGCAGCTTAGCGCTACAGGAGAACACTGAAGCTTTCTTT.

The J gene is TRBJ1-5, the V gene TRBV28; TRBD1 matches 8 bases. The V gene's germline CDR1 is MDHEN and CDR2 SYDVKM. The V and J ends lost 6 bases and 4 bases, in that order; junction bases with no gene match: 2. This CDR3 region has 13 residues. Here the CDR3 reads CASRTGANQPQHF. In DNA form, the CDR3 reads TGTGCCAGCAGGACAGGGGCGAATCAGCCCCAGCATTTT.

The chain is built from TRBV7-9 and TRBJ1-1; perhaps TRBD1 as D (6 bases). The CDR3 is 14 amino acids. Trimming cost V 2 bases and J 1 base, with 8 bases left between them. CDR1 SEHNR and CDR2 FQNEAQ come from the germline V gene (reference sequence). The CDR3 DNA reads as TGTGCCAGCAGCTTAACAGGGAAGAACACTGAAGCTTTCTTT. Amino acid sequence: CASSLTGKNTEAFF.

This sequence joins TRBV6-5 and TRBJ2-7; 8 positions agree with TRBD1. Per germline, CDR1 MNHEY and CDR2 SVGAGI. The CDR3 loop spans 16 amino acids. The V gene end was trimmed by 0 bases and the J gene end by 4 bases; junction bases not matched to a gene: 8. The CDR3 DNA is TGTGCCAGCAGTTACTCGACGACAGGGGTTGGGTACGAGCAGTACTTC. This encodes CASSYSTTGVGYEQYF.

The V gene is TRBV19, the J gene TRBJ2-6; D is undetermined. Trimming pared 7 bases from V and 0 bases from J, leaving 16 bases between. The CDR3 is 17 residues long. Germline V lookup: CDR1 LNHDA, CDR2 SQIVND (reference sequence). The DNA for the CDR3 is TGTGCCAGTAACCAAGTTGCGTCTTTCTCTGGGGCCAACGTCCTGACTTTC. Translation gives CASNQVASFSGANVLTF.

The rearrangement uses TRBV6-6 and TRBJ1-1; D not certain. CDR1 is MNHNY, CDR2 SVGAGI, per germline (reference sequence). The length of the CDR3 is 14 residues. V lost 3 bases and J lost 1, with 9 bases in between. The CDR3 loop is CASSYGLTNTEAFF. CDR3 DNA: TGTGCCAGCAGTTATGGCCTCACGAACACTGAAGCTTTCTTT.

This clone was counted once. The chain carries TRBV2 and TRBJ2-1; D remains unclear. This CDR3 contains 15 residues. Germline CDR1 reads SNHLY; CDR2 reads FYNNEI. V lost 3 bases, J lost 3 bases, and 12 bases lay in between. CDR3 nucleotide sequence: TGTGCCAGCAGTGATGGAATAGCTAACTACAATGAGCAGTTCTTC. Translating it yields CASSDGIANYNEQFF.

This chain connects TRBV7-3 to TRBJ2-3, with 8 positions matching TRBD2. The CDR3 length is 15 residues. Germline trimming cut 3 bases from V and 1 base from J; bases unmatched to any gene: 3. Germline CDR1 reads SGHTA; CDR2 reads FQGTGA. CDR3: CASSFAAGGTDTQYF. CDR3 coding DNA: TGTGCCAGCAGCTTTGCAGCGGGGGGCACAGATACGCAGTATTTT.

The V and J genes are TRBV27 and TRBJ1-1, with D hard to call. Per germline, CDR1 MNHEY and CDR2 SMNVEV (reference sequence). The CDR3 totals 13 residues. Deletions cut 2 bases from V and 1 base from J, with 5 bases between. The CDR3 DNA reads as TGTGCCAGCAGTTTAGGGCAGAACACTGAAGCTTTCTTT. Protein: CASSLGQNTEAFF.

The CDR3 is CASSWVDRTYEQYF. In DNA form, the CDR3 reads TGTGCCAGCAGCTGGGTCGACAGAACCTACGAGCAGTACTTC. V and J are TRBV5-8 and TRBJ2-7, with D possibly TRBD1 on 5 matching bases. The germline gives CDR1 SGHTS, CDR2 YDEGEE. V lost 3 bases, J lost 2 bases, and 12 bases lay in between. This CDR3 is built from 14 residues.

This chain connects TRBV7-6 to TRBJ1-1; D is unresolved. The CDR3 runs 13 residues. Germline-derived CDR1 and CDR2 are SGHVS and FNYEAQ. Trimming cost V 5 bases and J 0 bases, with 7 bases left between them. CDR3 region: CASSPSLNTEAFF. In DNA, the CDR3 is TGTGCCAGCAGCCCATCACTGAACACTGAAGCTTTCTTT. Full variable domain (remainder filled in from reference TRBV7-6 and TRBJ1-1): GAGVSQSPRYKVTKRGQDVALRCDPISGHVSLYWYRQALGQGPEFLTYFNYEAQQDKSGLPNDRFSAERPEGSISTLTIQRTEQRDSAMYRCASSPSLNTEAFFGQGTRLTVV.

This sequence joins TRBV29-1 and TRBJ1-3; D is undetermined. This CDR3 is built from 14 residues. Trimming removed 4 bases at V and 0 bases at J, with 10 bases between. CDR1 and CDR2 from the germline V gene are SQVTM and ANQGSEA. The CDR3 sequence: CSVVHTNSGNTIYF. The CDR3 region has the DNA TGCAGCGTTGTCCACACAAACTCTGGAAACACCATATATTTT.

The gene calls are TRBV7-9 and TRBJ2-5; D uncertain. Looked up from germline, CDR1 is SEHNR and CDR2 is FQNEAQ (reference sequence). The CDR3 consists of 14 residues. V was clipped by 1 base and J by 1 base, with 7 bases between them. The CDR3 sequence: CASSLDQGQETQYF. CDR3 DNA: TGTGCCAGCAGCTTAGATCAAGGCCAAGAGACCCAGTACTTC.

The V call is TRBV25-1, the J call TRBJ2-3; a weak D match, TRBD1 (6 bases). Germline-derived CDR1 and CDR2 are MGHDK and SYGVNS. This CDR3 spans 16 amino acids. Between the trimmed V and J ends, which lost 3 bases and 6 bases, there was a span of 19 bases. The CDR3 loop is CASSEGEGGRADTQYF. The CDR3 coding sequence is TGTGCCAGCAGTGAGGGAGAAGGGGGAAGGGCGGATACGCAGTATTTT.

This clone was counted a few times. The V gene is TRBV5-4, the J gene TRBJ2-2; 13 nucleotides align to TRBD2. The CDR3 totals 16 residues. Germline CDR1 reads SGHNT; CDR2 reads YYREEE (reference sequence). Losses at the gene ends were 4 bases for V and 4 bases for J; bases not matched to a gene: 4. CDR3 nucleotide sequence: TGTGCCAGCAGCGGACTAGCGGGAGTGGGCACCGGGGAGCTGTTTTTT. It specifies CASSGLAGVGTGELFF.

The CDR3 DNA reads as TGCGCCAGCAGCTTAGGCCGGGACAGGGTTTACAATGAGCAGTTCTTC. It yields the protein CASSLGRDRVYNEQFF. V is TRBV5-1 and J is TRBJ2-1, with 9 bases identical to TRBD1. This CDR3 has 16 amino acids. The ends lost 2 bases at V and 4 bases at J; junction bases unmatched: 7. Per the germline V gene, CDR1 is SGHRS and CDR2 is YFSETQ.

DNA of the CDR3: TGCGCCAGCAGCTTGGGGACGGACCAAGAGACCCAGTACTTC. Its translation is CASSLGTDQETQYF. The chain combines TRBV5-1 with TRBJ2-5, with D unresolved. V lost 0 bases and J lost 0, with 6 bases in between. Germline V lookup: CDR1 SGHRS, CDR2 YFSETQ. The CDR3 totals 14 residues.